The sequence of this TCR beta chain was determined in a study of blood T cell repertoires in COVID-19. CDR3 length: 16 residues. Between the trimmed V and J ends, which lost 2 bases and 2 bases, there was a span of 13 bases. The germline gives CDR1 SNHLY, CDR2 FYNNEI. Measured with immunoSEQ multiplex PCR; TCRdb has only the in-frame clones, and not every one. The sample holds approximately 120,000 clones; 70% to 90% are singletons and the top ten take 15% to 20%. This clonotype was obtained from a woman aged 55-69 years with acute or convalescent COVID-19. V and J are TRBV2 and TRBJ2-4, with a possible D match to TRBD2 (6 bases). The material sequenced was peripheral blood. The CDR3: CASSEMGLLTKNIQYF. DNA of the CDR3: TGTGCCAGCAGTGAAATGGGACTCTTAACCAAAAACATTCAGTACTTC.